This TCR beta chain was observed in a study of T cell changes during pregnancy in multiple sclerosis. This clone has a handful of counts. Method: immunoSEQ multiplex PCR; TCRdb's copy keeps in-frame clones and lacks some. This sample has some 90,000 clones, with around 92% found just once. This CDR3 has 15 residues. With 4 bases clipped from V and 5 bases from J, the junction kept 8 bases outside the gene matches. In germline, CDR1 is SGHTA, CDR2 FQGTGA. The material was peripheral blood, obtained after pregnancy. The sequence was collected from a female donor in good health, enrolled as a control in a pregnancy study. The rearrangement links TRBV7-3 to TRBJ2-1; 7 bases agree with TRBD2. The CDR3 DNA follows: TGTGCCAGCAGCTCTCGAGCGGGACTCAACAATGAGCAGTTCTTC. It specifies CASSSRAGLNNEQFF.